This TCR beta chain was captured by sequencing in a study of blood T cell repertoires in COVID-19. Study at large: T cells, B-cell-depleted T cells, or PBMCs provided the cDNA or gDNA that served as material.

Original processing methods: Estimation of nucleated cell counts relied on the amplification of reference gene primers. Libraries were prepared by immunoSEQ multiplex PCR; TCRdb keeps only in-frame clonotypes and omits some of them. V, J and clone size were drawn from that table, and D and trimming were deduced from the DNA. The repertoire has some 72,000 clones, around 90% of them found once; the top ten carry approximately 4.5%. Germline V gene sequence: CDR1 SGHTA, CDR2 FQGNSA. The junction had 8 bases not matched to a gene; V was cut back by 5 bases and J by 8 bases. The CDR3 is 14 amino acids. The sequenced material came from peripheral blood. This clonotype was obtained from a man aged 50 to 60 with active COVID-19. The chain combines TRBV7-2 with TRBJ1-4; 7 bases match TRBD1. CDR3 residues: CASSETGVGEKLFF. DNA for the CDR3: TGTGCCAGCAGCGAAACAGGGGTTGGCGAAAAACTGTTTTTT.